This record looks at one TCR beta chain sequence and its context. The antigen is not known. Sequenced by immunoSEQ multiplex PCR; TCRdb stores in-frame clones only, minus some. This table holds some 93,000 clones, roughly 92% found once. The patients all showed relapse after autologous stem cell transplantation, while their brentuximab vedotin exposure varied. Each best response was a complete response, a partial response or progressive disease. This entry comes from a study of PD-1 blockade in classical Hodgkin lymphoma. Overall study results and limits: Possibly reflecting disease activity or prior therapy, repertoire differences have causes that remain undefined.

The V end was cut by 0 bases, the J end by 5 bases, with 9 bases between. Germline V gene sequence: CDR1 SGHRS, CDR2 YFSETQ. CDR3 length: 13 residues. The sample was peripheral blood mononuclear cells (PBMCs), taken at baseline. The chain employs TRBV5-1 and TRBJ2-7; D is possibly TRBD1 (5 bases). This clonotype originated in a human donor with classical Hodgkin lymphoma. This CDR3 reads CASSLGAGNEQYF. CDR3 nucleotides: TGCGCCAGCAGCTTGGGGGCAGGGAACGAGCAGTACTTC. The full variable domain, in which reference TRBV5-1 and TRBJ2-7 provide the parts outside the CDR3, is KAGVTQTPRYLIKTRGQQVTLSCSPISGHRSVSWYQQTPGQGLQFLFEYFSETQRNKGNFPGRFSGRQFSNSRSEMNVSTLELGDSALYLCASSLGAGNEQYFGPGTRLTVT.